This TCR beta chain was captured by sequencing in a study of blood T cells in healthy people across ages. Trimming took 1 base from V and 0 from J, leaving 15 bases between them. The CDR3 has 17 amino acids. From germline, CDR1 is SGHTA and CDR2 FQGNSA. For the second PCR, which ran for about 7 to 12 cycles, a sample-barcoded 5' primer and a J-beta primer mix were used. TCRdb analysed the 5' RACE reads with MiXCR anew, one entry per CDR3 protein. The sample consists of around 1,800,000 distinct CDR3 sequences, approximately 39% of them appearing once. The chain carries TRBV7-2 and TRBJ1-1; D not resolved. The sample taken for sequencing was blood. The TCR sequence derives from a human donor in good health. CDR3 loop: CASSLVVWSKLNTEAFF. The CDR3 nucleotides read TGTGCCAGCAGCTTAGTTGTCTGGTCCAAGCTGAACACTGAAGCTTTCTTT.